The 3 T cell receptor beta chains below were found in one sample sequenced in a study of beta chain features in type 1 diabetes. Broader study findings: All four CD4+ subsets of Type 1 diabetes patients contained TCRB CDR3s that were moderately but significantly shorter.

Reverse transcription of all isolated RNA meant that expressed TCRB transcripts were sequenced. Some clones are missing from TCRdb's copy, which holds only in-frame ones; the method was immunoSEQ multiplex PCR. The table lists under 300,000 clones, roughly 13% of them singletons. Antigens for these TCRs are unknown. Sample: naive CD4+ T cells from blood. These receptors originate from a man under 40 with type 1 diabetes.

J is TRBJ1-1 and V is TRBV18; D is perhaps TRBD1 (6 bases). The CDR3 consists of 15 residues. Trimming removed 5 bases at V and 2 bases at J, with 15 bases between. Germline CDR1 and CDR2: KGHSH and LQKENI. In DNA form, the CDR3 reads TGTGCCAGCTCATTCCAACGACAGGCTAACACTGAAGCTTTCTTT. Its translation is CASSFQRQANTEAFF.

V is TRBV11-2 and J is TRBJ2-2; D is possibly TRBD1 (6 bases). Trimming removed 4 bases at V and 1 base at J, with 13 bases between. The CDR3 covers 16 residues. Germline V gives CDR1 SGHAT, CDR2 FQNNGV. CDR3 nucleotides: TGTGCCAGCAGCTCCCAGGGGACGGTGAACACCGGGGAGCTGTTTTTT. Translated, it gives CASSSQGTVNTGELFF.

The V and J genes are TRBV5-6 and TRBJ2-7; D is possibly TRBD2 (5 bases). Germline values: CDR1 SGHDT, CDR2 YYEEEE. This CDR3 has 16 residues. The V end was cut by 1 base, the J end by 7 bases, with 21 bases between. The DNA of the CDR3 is TGTGCCAGCAGCTTGATGAGCGGACGGACCCCTAGGGAGCAGTACTTC. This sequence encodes CASSLMSGRTPREQYF.